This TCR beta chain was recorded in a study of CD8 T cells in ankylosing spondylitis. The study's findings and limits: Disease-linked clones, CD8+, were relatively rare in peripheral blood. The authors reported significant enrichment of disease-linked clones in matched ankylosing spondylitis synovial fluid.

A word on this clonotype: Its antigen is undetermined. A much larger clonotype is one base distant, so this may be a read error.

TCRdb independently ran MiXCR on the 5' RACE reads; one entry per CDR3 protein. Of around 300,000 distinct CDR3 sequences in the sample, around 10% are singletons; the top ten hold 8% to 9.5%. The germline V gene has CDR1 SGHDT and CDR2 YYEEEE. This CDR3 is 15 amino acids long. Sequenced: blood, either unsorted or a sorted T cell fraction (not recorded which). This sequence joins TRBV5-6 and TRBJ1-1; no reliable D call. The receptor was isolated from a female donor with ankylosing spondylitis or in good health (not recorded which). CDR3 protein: CASSLAHRQHTEASF. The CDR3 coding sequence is TGTGCCAGCAGCTTGGCCCATCGGCAGCACACTGAAGCTTCCTTT.